These 26 T cell receptor beta chains were all obtained from the same sample, sequenced in a study of Ad26.COV2.S vaccination and SARS-CoV-2 variants. Specified treatment: some 19 received Ad26.COV2.S at low or high dose, single or two shots; about 5 received placebo; per-sample allocation not given. Sampling was done on day 63 after the first vaccine or placebo injection. Sequencing was performed with immunoSEQ multiplex PCR; in TCRdb, only in-frame clones are kept and a portion is missing. The table shows about 440,000 clones, with 90% occurring only once. Source: peripheral blood, taken in a trial of Ad26.COV2.S vaccine versus placebo. The receptors shown here come from a person aged 18-60 years who received the Ad26.COV2.S COVID-19 vaccine or a placebo.

The V call is TRBV28, the J call TRBJ1-1; D might be TRBD1 (5 bases). There are 15 residues in the CDR3. V shed 4 bases and J shed 4 bases, with 16 bases lying between them. The V gene's germline CDR1 is MDHEN and CDR2 SYDVKM. CDR3 loop: CASSWGVYGSTEAFF. The CDR3 DNA follows: TGTGCCAGCAGTTGGGGGGTATATGGAAGCACTGAAGCTTTCTTT.

The chain links TRBV19 to TRBJ1-2; TRBD1 agrees at 8 bases. From germline, CDR1 is LNHDA and CDR2 SQIVND (reference sequence). This CDR3 region has 15 residues. J was trimmed by 2 bases and V by 4 bases; bases with no gene match: 6. The CDR3 protein is CASSTQDRENYGYTF. The CDR3 DNA reads as TGTGCCAGTAGTACGCAGGACAGGGAGAACTATGGCTACACCTTC.

The V gene is TRBV7-9, the J gene TRBJ2-2; D is perhaps TRBD1 or TRBD2 (5 bases each). This CDR3 contains 15 residues. Trimming removed 6 bases from V and 0 bases from J, with 11 bases in between. Germline V gene data show CDR1 as SEHNR and CDR2 as FQNEAQ (reference sequence). In nucleotides, the CDR3 is TGTGCCAGCAGACCCGGGACCCCGAACACCGGGGAGCTGTTTTTT. Translated: CASRPGTPNTGELFF.

The rearrangement joins TRBV12-5 to TRBJ2-1, with TRBD2 as a possible D gene (6 bases). Germline V CDR1 and CDR2: LGHNT, FRNRAP. V lost 2 bases to trimming and J lost 9 bases, with 14 bases between them. This CDR3 region has 14 residues. The CDR3 protein is CASGLTGGVGEQFF. The CDR3 bases are TGTGCTAGTGGTTTGACAGGAGGGGTGGGTGAGCAGTTCTTC.

This chain uses TRBV7-3 with TRBJ1-2; 7 bases map to TRBD1. The CDR3 sequence is 15 residues long. Germline V gene lookup returns CDR1 SGHTA and CDR2 FQGTGA. V was clipped by 0 bases and J by 6 bases; unmatched bases: 7. CDR3 amino acids: CASSLTSTGDHGYTF. The CDR3 DNA is TGTGCCAGCAGCTTAACGTCCACAGGGGACCATGGCTACACCTTC.

This sequence joins TRBV18 and TRBJ2-7; no reliable D call. V was trimmed by 0 bases and J by 5 bases, leaving 11 bases between them. The CDR3 length is 14 residues. Germline V gene lookup returns CDR1 KGHSH and CDR2 LQKENI. Here the CDR3 DNA reads TGTGCCAGCTCACCACCGGTGACACGGGACGAGCAGTACTTC. Protein sequence: CASSPPVTRDEQYF.

This clone was counted a single time. The rearrangement uses TRBV30 and TRBJ1-5; D not resolved. The CDR3 is 12 amino acids. The germline V gene encodes CDR1 GTSNPN and CDR2 SVGIG (reference sequence). Deletions cut 1 base from V and 7 bases from J, with 8 bases between. The chain's CDR3 is CAWSDPSQPQHF. The CDR3 DNA reads TGTGCCTGGAGTGACCCCTCGCAGCCCCAGCATTTT.

The CDR3 sequence: CASSPQTGGTYGYTF. CDR3 nucleotide sequence: TGTGCCAGCTCACCTCAGACAGGGGGAACCTATGGCTACACCTTC. The chain has TRBV18 and TRBJ1-2; 9 nucleotides line up with TRBD1. V lost 3 bases and J lost 4; bases outside the gene matches: 6. CDR3 length equals 15 residues. Germline V lookup: CDR1 KGHSH, CDR2 LQKENI. The full variable domain, in which reference TRBV18 and TRBJ1-2 provide the parts outside the CDR3, is NAGVMQNPRHLVRRRGQEARLRCSPMKGHSHVYWYRQLPEEGLKFMVYLQKENIIDESGMPKERFSAEFPKEGPSILRIQQVVRGDSAAYFCASSPQTGGTYGYTFGSGTRLTVV.

The chain uses TRBV4-2 and TRBJ1-1; D unresolved. Germline CDR1 is LGHNA and CDR2 is YNFKEQ. The CDR3 is 15 amino acids. Trimming removed 4 bases from V and 1 base from J, with 13 bases in between. The CDR3 DNA is TGTGCCAGCAGCCCCCGTAGGCCGCAGAACACTGAAGCTTTCTTT. Its protein is CASSPRRPQNTEAFF.

The rearrangement joins TRBV27 to TRBJ2-1, with 14 bases lining up with TRBD2. CDR3 length equals 16 residues. The V gene's germline CDR1 is MNHEY and CDR2 SMNVEV (reference sequence). V lost 3 bases, J lost 8 bases, and 6 bases stayed unmatched. The CDR3 DNA is TGTGCCAGCAGTTTCGGGACTAGCGGGAGTCCGGATGAGCAGTTCTTC. It specifies CASSFGTSGSPDEQFF.

The gene calls are TRBV15 and TRBJ1-2, with 9 positions matching TRBD1. Unmatched junction bases numbered 11, after V lost 5 bases and J lost 4 bases. Germline V gives CDR1 LNHNV, CDR2 YYDKDF (reference sequence). This CDR3 spans 16 amino acids. This CDR3 is CATSPRWDRVGYGYTF. The CDR3 DNA is TGTGCCACCAGCCCCAGGTGGGACAGGGTGGGCTATGGCTACACCTTC. The entire variable domain, with the rest obtained from reference TRBV15 and TRBJ1-2, is as follows: DAMVIQNPRYQVTQFGKPVTLSCSQTLNHNVMYWYQQKSSQAPKLLFHYYDKDFNNEADTPDNFQSRRPNTSFCFLDIRSPGLGDTAMYLCATSPRWDRVGYGYTFGSGTRLTVV.

The chain couples TRBV10-3 to TRBJ2-7, with a tentative D call TRBD1 (6 bases). The V and J ends lost 8 bases and 0 bases respectively, with 17 bases between them. CDR3 length equals 15 residues. The germline gives CDR1 ENHRY, CDR2 SYGVKD. CDR3 bases: TGTGCCATCGGGGGCGGGTCGTCGAGCTCCTACGAGCAGTACTTC. It encodes CAIGGGSSSSYEQYF.

This chain joins TRBV28 and TRBJ1-4, with TRBD1 matching over 8 bases. The CDR3 sequence is 16 residues long. Germline values: CDR1 MDHEN, CDR2 SYDVKM. Trimming cost V 2 bases and J 4 bases; bases outside gene matches: 6. The CDR3 sequence is CASSLPRGQVNEKLFF. The CDR3 DNA reads TGTGCCAGCAGTTTACCCAGGGGACAGGTTAATGAAAAACTGTTTTTT.

In its sample, this clone was seen a few times. The chain is built from TRBV28 and TRBJ1-1, with 7 positions matching TRBD1. Germline-derived CDR1 and CDR2 are MDHEN and SYDVKM. CDR3 length: 13 residues. The V segment lost 5 bases and the J segment 6 bases; nucleotides outside the gene matches: 6. CDR3 protein: CASSETGRAEAFF. The CDR3 coding sequence is TGTGCCAGCAGTGAGACAGGGAGGGCTGAAGCTTTCTTT.

The J gene is TRBJ2-1, the V gene TRBV9; unclear D gene. Germline CDR1 SGDLS, CDR2 YYNGEE. Trimming stripped 0 bases from V and 7 bases from J, with 8 bases between. The length of the CDR3 is 13 residues. CDR3 coding DNA: TGTGCCAGCAGCGTAGCTACGTCGAATGAGCAGTTCTTC. The encoded protein is CASSVATSNEQFF.

The J gene is TRBJ1-5, the V gene TRBV28, with 11 positions matching TRBD1. Trimming took 6 bases from V and 1 from J; bases not matched to a gene: 8. This CDR3 comprises 17 residues. Germline V gene sequence: CDR1 MDHEN, CDR2 SYDVKM. CDR3 amino acids: CASRPDRGRISNQPQHF. The CDR3 DNA follows: TGTGCCAGCAGACCGGACAGGGGGCGGATAAGCAATCAGCCCCAGCATTTT.

The chain employs TRBV7-8 and TRBJ2-5, with TRBD2 matching 11 bases. The CDR3 contains 15 residues. Trimming removed 2 bases from V and 3 bases from J; junction bases left unmatched: 2. Per germline, CDR1 SGHVS and CDR2 FQNEAQ. The CDR3 reads CASSLQLAGEETQYF. The DNA for the CDR3 is TGTGCCAGCAGCTTACAACTAGCGGGAGAAGAGACCCAGTACTTC.

The rearrangement uses TRBV28 and TRBJ1-2; a possible D gene is TRBD1 (5 bases). With 6 bases removed from V and 5 bases from J, the gap between germline ends came to 19 bases. This CDR3 comprises 15 residues. CDR1 is MDHEN and CDR2 is SYDVKM in the germline V gene. CDR3: CASSRPRQIQYGYTF. CDR3 nucleotide sequence: TGTGCCAGCAGCCGCCCCCGACAGATTCAGTATGGCTACACCTTC.

The genes are TRBV6-5 and TRBJ2-2; 8 bases match TRBD2. This CDR3 comprises 15 residues. The germline V gene has CDR1 MNHEY and CDR2 SVGAGI. J was trimmed by 7 bases and V by 5 bases; bases with no gene match: 9. The CDR3 loop is CASSSRGLEGGELFF. The CDR3 DNA is TGTGCCAGCAGTAGCCGGGGACTAGAGGGCGGGGAGCTGTTTTTT.

The chain uses TRBV7-3 and TRBJ2-5, with D perhaps matching TRBD1 or TRBD2 (5 bases each). This CDR3 has 17 residues. Trimming took 2 bases from V and 4 from J, leaving 20 bases between them. CDR1 is SGHTA and CDR2 is FQGTGA in the germline V gene. The CDR3 bases are TGTGCCAGCAGCTTATGGGGTCGGTCGAGGGGTGGAGAGACCCAGTACTTC. Translating it yields CASSLWGRSRGGETQYF.

The chain couples TRBV28 to TRBJ1-1, with 7 nucleotides matching TRBD1. V shed 5 bases and J 0 bases; nucleotides not matched to a gene: 6. The CDR3 runs to 15 residues. Per germline, CDR1 MDHEN and CDR2 SYDVKM. CDR3 loop: CASSPTGTMNTEAFF. The CDR3 nucleotides read TGTGCCAGCAGTCCGACAGGGACAATGAACACTGAAGCTTTCTTT.

Only one count was recorded for this clone. The chain carries TRBV6-1 and TRBJ1-2; D remains unclear. Trimming left V 1 base short and J 7 bases short, with 13 bases between. The CDR3 extends over 14 amino acids. Germline V gene lookup returns CDR1 MNHNS and CDR2 SASEGT. CDR3 coding DNA: TGTGCCAGCAGTGAAGTGGGCCTTTTCTCTGGCTACACCTTC. It encodes CASSEVGLFSGYTF.

CDR3 bases: TGCGCCAGCAGCTTGGGGGACAGGGACTCTGGAAACACCATATATTTT. Its translation: CASSLGDRDSGNTIYF. This rearrangement joins TRBV5-1 to TRBJ1-3; 9 bases map to TRBD1. CDR3 size: 16 residues. V gave up 0 bases and J gave up 0 bases; unmatched junction bases: 1. The germline CDR1 and CDR2 sequences are SGHRS and YFSETQ.

V is TRBV18 and J is TRBJ2-2, with 10 bases fitting TRBD1. V shed 6 bases and J 4 bases; nucleotides not matched to a gene: 5. This CDR3 comprises 15 residues. The germline CDR1 and CDR2 sequences are KGHSH and LQKENI. The CDR3 DNA follows: TGTGCCAGCTCTCCTCGGACAGGGGGCACCGGGGAGCTGTTTTTT. Its translation is CASSPRTGGTGELFF.

The chain employs TRBV6-1 and TRBJ2-5; 13 bases line up with TRBD2. Germline V CDR1 and CDR2: MNHNS, SASEGT. This CDR3 is 16 amino acids long. Trimming cost V 4 bases and J 5 bases; bases outside gene matches: 7. CDR3 residues: CASSAGLAGAGETQYF. The DNA of the CDR3 is TGTGCCAGCAGTGCCGGACTAGCGGGAGCAGGGGAGACCCAGTACTTC.

The chain is built from TRBV11-2 and TRBJ2-7; D uncertain. Trimming cost V 5 bases and J 3 bases, with 14 bases left between them. The CDR3 length is 14 residues. Germline V gene sequence: CDR1 SGHAT, CDR2 FQNNGV. CDR3 residues: CASSPRSLIYEQYF. In nucleotides, the CDR3 is TGTGCCAGCAGCCCTCGGTCTCTGATCTACGAGCAGTACTTC.